A selection of T cell receptor beta chains follows, all from one sample in a study of CD4 T cells in relation to SARS-CoV-2 and coronaviruses. Libraries were prepared by immunoSEQ multiplex PCR; TCRdb keeps only in-frame clonotypes and omits some of them. In the table there are roughly 30,000 clones, roughly four fifths of which are singletons. No antigens are known for them. The sequenced material came from CD4+ T cells from PBMCs, cultured in vitro. These receptors all come from a human donor in good health. The CDR3 runs from the conserved cysteine through the conserved F or W. Each record gives: V gene, J gene, clone size, D gene, CDR3 protein, CDR3 DNA. A D gene is named only where the DNA matches it firmly. Size is stated for part of the rows, as once, few or many counts, or as a class when the clone is expanded.

v_gene: TRBV7-2; j_gene: TRBJ1-6; abundance: few; d_gene: TRBD1; CDR3aa: CASSPETGLGSPLHF; CDR3nt: TGTGCCAGCAGCCCGGAGACAGGGCTCGGTTCACCCCTCCACTTT
v_gene: TRBV9; j_gene: TRBJ2-3; abundance: .; d_gene: TRBD2; CDR3aa: CASSAGTSGRAYDTQYF; CDR3nt: TGTGCCAGCAGCGCAGGGACTAGCGGGAGGGCCTACGATACGCAGTATTTT
v_gene: TRBV7-2; j_gene: TRBJ2-7; abundance: .; d_gene: .; CDR3aa: CASSLVEGSYEQYF; CDR3nt: TGTGCCAGCAGCTTAGTGGAGGGCTCCTACGAGCAGTACTTC
v_gene: TRBV4-1; j_gene: TRBJ1-5; abundance: .; d_gene: .; CDR3aa: CASSQPPGRSNQPQHF; CDR3nt: TGCGCCAGCAGCCAACCACCGGGACGGAGCAATCAGCCCCAGCATTTT
v_gene: TRBV6-8; j_gene: TRBJ2-5; abundance: .; d_gene: .; CDR3aa: CASRNPWGGRRQETQYF; CDR3nt: TGTGCCAGCAGAAATCCCTGGGGGGGCCGGAGACAAGAGACCCAGTACTTC
v_gene: TRBV4-3; j_gene: TRBJ2-5; abundance: .; d_gene: .; CDR3aa: CASSQEVPGGTRETQYF; CDR3nt: TGCGCCAGCAGCCAAGAAGTGCCCGGGGGTACCAGAGAGACCCAGTACTTC
v_gene: TRBV28; j_gene: TRBJ1-2; abundance: .; d_gene: .; CDR3aa: CATASTYGYTF; CDR3nt: TGTGCCACCGCAAGTACCTATGGCTACACCTTC
v_gene: TRBV3-1/TRBV3-2; j_gene: TRBJ2-3; abundance: once; d_gene: .; CDR3aa: CASSQVTDTQYF; CDR3nt: TGTGCCAGCAGCCAAGTTACAGATACGCAGTATTTT
v_gene: TRBV19; j_gene: TRBJ2-1; abundance: .; d_gene: .; CDR3aa: CASSTRTDNEQFF; CDR3nt: TGTGCCAGTAGTACCCGGACGGACAATGAGCAGTTCTTC
v_gene: TRBV19; j_gene: TRBJ2-5; abundance: .; d_gene: .; CDR3aa: CASSPGHIQYF; CDR3nt: TGTGCCAGTAGTCCCGGCCATATCCAATACTTC
v_gene: TRBV7-2; j_gene: TRBJ1-2; abundance: .; d_gene: .; CDR3aa: CASSPGRYYGYTF; CDR3nt: TGTGCCAGCAGCCCGGGCCGGTACTATGGCTACACCTTC
v_gene: TRBV7-2; j_gene: TRBJ2-7; abundance: few; d_gene: TRBD1; CDR3aa: CASSPDRVYEQYF; CDR3nt: TGTGCCAGCAGCCCGGACAGGGTTTACGAGCAGTACTTC
v_gene: TRBV19; j_gene: TRBJ1-2; abundance: .; d_gene: .; CDR3aa: CASSSTRGNYGYTF; CDR3nt: TGTGCCAGTAGTAGTACCCGGGGGAACTATGGCTACACCTTC
v_gene: TRBV5-1; j_gene: TRBJ2-3; abundance: .; d_gene: .; CDR3aa: CASSLDLATDTQYF; CDR3nt: TGCGCCAGCAGCTTGGATCTAGCGACAGATACGCAGTATTTT
v_gene: TRBV19; j_gene: TRBJ2-5; abundance: .; d_gene: .; CDR3aa: CASSFGQVQETQYF; CDR3nt: TGTGCCAGTAGTTTCGGGCAGGTCCAAGAGACCCAGTACTTC
v_gene: TRBV30; j_gene: TRBJ1-5; abundance: .; d_gene: .; CDR3aa: CAWSRRGDQPQHF; CDR3nt: TGTGCCTGGAGCCGGAGGGGGGATCAGCCCCAGCATTTT
v_gene: TRBV6-5; j_gene: TRBJ2-3; abundance: once; d_gene: .; CDR3aa: CASRMTAVDTQYF; CDR3nt: TGTGCCAGCAGGATGACTGCGGTAGATACGCAGTATTTT
v_gene: TRBV11-2; j_gene: TRBJ2-7; abundance: few; d_gene: .; CDR3aa: CATRGQSYEQYF; CDR3nt: TGTGCCACCAGGGGACAATCCTACGAGCAGTACTTC
v_gene: TRBV2; j_gene: TRBJ1-5; abundance: .; d_gene: TRBD1; CDR3aa: CASRETGVQPQHF; CDR3nt: TGTGCCAGCAGAGAAACAGGGGTTCAGCCCCAGCATTTT
v_gene: TRBV18; j_gene: TRBJ1-2; abundance: few; d_gene: .; CDR3aa: CASSPSGTGYGYTF; CDR3nt: TGTGCCAGCTCACCATCAGGGACCGGCTATGGCTACACCTTC
v_gene: TRBV12-3/TRBV12-4; j_gene: TRBJ1-2; abundance: .; d_gene: .; CDR3aa: CASSWGGGGYTF; CDR3nt: TGTGCCAGCAGTTGGGGCGGGGGTGGCTACACCTTC
v_gene: TRBV7-2; j_gene: TRBJ1-3; abundance: few; d_gene: TRBD1; CDR3aa: CASSITGGAGNTIYF; CDR3nt: TGTGCCAGCAGCATAACAGGGGGAGCTGGAAACACCATATATTTT
v_gene: TRBV5-6; j_gene: TRBJ2-7; abundance: .; d_gene: .; CDR3aa: CASSRGSPYEQYF; CDR3nt: TGTGCCAGCAGCCGTGGCAGCCCCTACGAGCAGTACTTC
v_gene: TRBV11-2; j_gene: TRBJ2-2; abundance: .; d_gene: TRBD2; CDR3aa: CASSPRGTSRPGELFF; CDR3nt: TGTGCCAGCAGCCCCCGAGGGACTAGCCGGCCCGGGGAGCTGTTTTTT
v_gene: TRBV7-8; j_gene: TRBJ2-7; abundance: .; d_gene: .; CDR3aa: CASSLRYEQYF; CDR3nt: TGTGCCAGCAGCTTACGTTACGAGCAGTACTTC
v_gene: TRBV7-2; j_gene: TRBJ2-5; abundance: .; d_gene: TRBD2; CDR3aa: CASRLAGPETQYF; CDR3nt: TGTGCCAGCAGACTAGCGGGGCCAGAGACCCAGTACTTC
v_gene: TRBV5-4; j_gene: TRBJ2-3; abundance: .; d_gene: TRBD2; CDR3aa: CASSLGLVSTDTQYF; CDR3nt: TGTGCCAGCAGCCTGGGACTAGTTAGCACAGATACGCAGTATTTT
v_gene: TRBV18; j_gene: TRBJ2-5; abundance: .; d_gene: TRBD1; CDR3aa: CASSDRAVTQYF; CDR3nt: TGTGCCAGCTCAGACAGGGCCGTGACCCAGTACTTC
v_gene: TRBV5-4; j_gene: TRBJ1-1; abundance: .; d_gene: .; CDR3aa: CASSLVQQVNTEAFF; CDR3nt: TGTGCCAGCAGCTTGGTTCAACAGGTTAACACTGAAGCTTTCTTT
v_gene: TRBV18; j_gene: TRBJ1-5; abundance: .; d_gene: .; CDR3aa: CASSLSSSNQPQHF; CDR3nt: TGTGCCAGCTCACTGTCATCGAGCAATCAGCCCCAGCATTTT
v_gene: TRBV19; j_gene: TRBJ1-5; abundance: .; d_gene: .; CDR3aa: CASSISQGYSNQPQHF; CDR3nt: TGTGCCAGTAGTATCTCTCAGGGATATAGCAATCAGCCCCAGCATTTT
v_gene: TRBV20-1; j_gene: TRBJ1-5; abundance: .; d_gene: .; CDR3aa: CSASRWGENQPQHF; CDR3nt: TGCAGTGCTAGTCGCTGGGGGGAGAATCAGCCCCAGCATTTT
v_gene: TRBV30; j_gene: TRBJ1-3; abundance: .; d_gene: .; CDR3aa: CAWRFWGLSGNTIYF; CDR3nt: TGTGCCTGGAGGTTCTGGGGCCTCTCTGGAAACACCATATATTTT
v_gene: TRBV7-2; j_gene: TRBJ1-1; abundance: .; d_gene: TRBD1; CDR3aa: CASSFRTGGTEAFF; CDR3nt: TGTGCCAGCAGCTTCCGGACAGGGGGGACTGAAGCTTTCTTT
v_gene: TRBV14; j_gene: TRBJ1-2; abundance: few; d_gene: .; CDR3aa: CASGPIRGRNYGYTF; CDR3nt: TGTGCCAGCGGACCTATCCGGGGCCGTAACTATGGCTACACCTTC
v_gene: TRBV19; j_gene: TRBJ2-7; abundance: .; d_gene: TRBD2; CDR3aa: CASSTRGLAGGAESYEQYF; CDR3nt: TGTGCCAGTAGCACGAGGGGACTAGCGGGAGGCGCGGAGAGCTACGAGCAGTACTTC
v_gene: TRBV28; j_gene: TRBJ2-3; abundance: .; d_gene: TRBD2; CDR3aa: CASSLTAGGSTDTQYF; CDR3nt: TGTGCCAGCAGTTTAACTGCGGGAGGGAGCACAGATACGCAGTATTTT
v_gene: TRBV5-1; j_gene: TRBJ2-1; abundance: .; d_gene: TRBD2; CDR3aa: CASSLLGLAGMEQFF; CDR3nt: TGCGCCAGCAGCTTGTTGGGACTAGCGGGAATGGAGCAGTTCTTC
v_gene: TRBV7-2; j_gene: TRBJ1-5; abundance: .; d_gene: TRBD1; CDR3aa: CASSPGQGANQPQHF; CDR3nt: TGTGCCAGCAGCCCCGGACAGGGGGCGAATCAGCCCCAGCATTTT
v_gene: TRBV7-2; j_gene: TRBJ1-1; abundance: .; d_gene: .; CDR3aa: CASSLARNTEAFF; CDR3nt: TGTGCCAGCAGCTTAGCTAGGAACACTGAAGCTTTCTTT
v_gene: TRBV18; j_gene: TRBJ1-1; abundance: .; d_gene: .; CDR3aa: CASSPSFADSNTEAFF; CDR3nt: TGTGCCAGCTCACCCTCCTTTGCCGACAGCAACACTGAAGCTTTCTTT
v_gene: TRBV19; j_gene: TRBJ1-5; abundance: .; d_gene: .; CDR3aa: CASSPQPYSNQPQHF; CDR3nt: TGTGCCAGTAGTCCTCAGCCTTATAGCAATCAGCCCCAGCATTTT
v_gene: TRBV23-1; j_gene: TRBJ1-1; abundance: .; d_gene: .; CDR3aa: CASSHLRLGTNMNTEAFF; CDR3nt: TGCGCCAGCAGTCACCTCAGGCTCGGGACAAATATGAACACTGAAGCTTTCTTT
v_gene: TRBV7-2; j_gene: TRBJ2-7; abundance: .; d_gene: TRBD1; CDR3aa: CASSSRDRAYEQYF; CDR3nt: TGTGCCAGCAGCTCCCGGGACAGAGCCTACGAGCAGTACTTC
v_gene: TRBV5-6; j_gene: TRBJ2-1; abundance: .; d_gene: TRBD1; CDR3aa: CASSSRQGWQFF; CDR3nt: TGTGCCAGCAGCTCGAGACAGGGGTGGCAGTTCTTC
v_gene: TRBV7-2; j_gene: TRBJ2-7; abundance: .; d_gene: TRBD2; CDR3aa: CASRPELAGGREQYF; CDR3nt: TGTGCCAGCAGACCCGAACTAGCGGGGGGGCGGGAGCAGTACTTC
v_gene: TRBV18; j_gene: TRBJ1-6; abundance: .; d_gene: TRBD1; CDR3aa: CASSQETGTSSYNSPLHF; CDR3nt: TGTGCCAGCTCGCAAGAGACAGGGACGAGCTCCTATAATTCACCCCTCCACTTT
v_gene: TRBV6-5; j_gene: TRBJ1-1; abundance: .; d_gene: .; CDR3aa: CASSLRRQGSEAFF; CDR3nt: TGTGCCAGCAGCCTAAGACGACAAGGCTCTGAAGCTTTCTTT
v_gene: TRBV5-1; j_gene: TRBJ1-1; abundance: .; d_gene: .; CDR3aa: CASMGNTEAFF; CDR3nt: TGCGCCAGTATGGGGAACACTGAAGCTTTCTTT
v_gene: TRBV27; j_gene: TRBJ2-7; abundance: .; d_gene: .; CDR3aa: CASSPGGTTLSYEQYF; CDR3nt: TGTGCCAGCAGTCCCGGCGGAACAACGCTCTCCTACGAGCAGTACTTC
v_gene: TRBV28; j_gene: TRBJ1-1; abundance: .; d_gene: .; CDR3aa: CASSLWENTEAFF; CDR3nt: TGTGCCAGCAGTTTATGGGAGAACACTGAAGCTTTCTTT
v_gene: TRBV18; j_gene: TRBJ2-7; abundance: .; d_gene: TRBD1; CDR3aa: CASSPRDRLSYEQYF; CDR3nt: TGTGCCAGCTCACCACGGGACAGGTTATCCTACGAGCAGTACTTC
v_gene: TRBV14; j_gene: TRBJ2-7; abundance: .; d_gene: .; CDR3aa: CASSEGRGVPYEQYF; CDR3nt: TGTGCCAGCAGCGAGGGCAGGGGAGTCCCCTACGAGCAGTACTTC
v_gene: TRBV24-1; j_gene: TRBJ1-4; abundance: few; d_gene: TRBD1; CDR3aa: CATSEEDRGLGEKLFF; CDR3nt: TGTGCCACCAGTGAAGAGGACAGGGGGTTGGGTGAAAAACTGTTTTTT
v_gene: TRBV5-1; j_gene: TRBJ2-3; abundance: .; d_gene: .; CDR3aa: CASSLGDDTQYF; CDR3nt: TGCGCCAGCAGCCTCGGTGATGATACGCAGTATTTT
v_gene: TRBV7-8; j_gene: TRBJ2-5; abundance: .; d_gene: TRBD2; CDR3aa: CASATSGGLQETQYF; CDR3nt: TGTGCCAGCGCGACTAGCGGGGGACTCCAAGAGACCCAGTACTTC
v_gene: TRBV19; j_gene: TRBJ1-6; abundance: .; d_gene: .; CDR3aa: CASSFTTGKNSSPLHF; CDR3nt: TGTGCCAGTAGCTTCACAACAGGGAAGAATAGTTCACCCCTCCACTTT
v_gene: TRBV3-1/TRBV3-2; j_gene: TRBJ2-6; abundance: .; d_gene: .; CDR3aa: CASSSQNRMGRPNSGANVLTF; CDR3nt: TGTGCCAGCAGCAGCCAAAACCGAATGGGACGGCCCAACTCTGGGGCCAACGTCCTGACTTTC